This TCR beta chain was recorded in a study of T cell repertoires in cytomegalovirus infection. Study-wide context: Public TCR beta signatures marked donors with CMV infection and the matching HLA.

This clonotype was found a few times. CDR3 length: 14 amino acids. Trimming took 5 bases from V and 2 from J; bases not matched to a gene: 6. TCRdb reanalysed the reads using MiXCR and keeps one entry per CDR3 protein. The sample consists of 200,000 to 250,000 distinct CDR3 sequences, 22% of them appearing once. The sequenced sample consisted of CD8+ T cells from PBMCs. This sequence was found in a human donor in good health (CMV status not recorded). Some clones in this sample may be carry-over from other donors' samples. The rearrangement links TRBV7-1 to TRBJ2-7, with 7 nucleotides matching TRBD1. TRBV7-1 counts as an open reading frame of uncertain function. The CDR3: CASSPWDSPYEQYF. CDR3 sequence (DNA): TGTGCCAGCAGCCCCTGGGACAGTCCCTACGAGCAGTACTTC.